This paragraph covers one TCR beta chain sequence. Methods used by the authors: Using reference gene primer amplification, nucleated cell counts were estimated. Sequenced by immunoSEQ multiplex PCR; TCRdb stores in-frame clones only, minus some. V, J and clone size are those of that table, while D and trimming were read from the DNA. The profile shows about 130,000 clones, around four fifths of them singletons. This entry is derived from a study of blood T cell repertoires in COVID-19. Study in general: From the United States, Italy and Spain came samples of acute and convalescent COVID-19. Sample material is recorded as cDNA or gDNA derived from T cells, B-cell-depleted T cells, or PBMCs.

Material for sequencing was peripheral blood. This TCR was recovered from a man in his 60s who had recovered from COVID-19.

CDR3 sequence reads: CASSLGTSGRDEQFF. The CDR3 region has the DNA TGTGCCAGCAGCCTCGGGACTAGCGGGAGAGATGAGCAGTTCTTC. The V and J genes are TRBV5-4 and TRBJ2-1, with TRBD2 matching over 14 bases. The CDR3 is 15 amino acids. V lost 4 bases and J lost 8; bases outside the gene matches: 5. Germline V lookup: CDR1 SGHNT, CDR2 YYREEE (reference sequence).